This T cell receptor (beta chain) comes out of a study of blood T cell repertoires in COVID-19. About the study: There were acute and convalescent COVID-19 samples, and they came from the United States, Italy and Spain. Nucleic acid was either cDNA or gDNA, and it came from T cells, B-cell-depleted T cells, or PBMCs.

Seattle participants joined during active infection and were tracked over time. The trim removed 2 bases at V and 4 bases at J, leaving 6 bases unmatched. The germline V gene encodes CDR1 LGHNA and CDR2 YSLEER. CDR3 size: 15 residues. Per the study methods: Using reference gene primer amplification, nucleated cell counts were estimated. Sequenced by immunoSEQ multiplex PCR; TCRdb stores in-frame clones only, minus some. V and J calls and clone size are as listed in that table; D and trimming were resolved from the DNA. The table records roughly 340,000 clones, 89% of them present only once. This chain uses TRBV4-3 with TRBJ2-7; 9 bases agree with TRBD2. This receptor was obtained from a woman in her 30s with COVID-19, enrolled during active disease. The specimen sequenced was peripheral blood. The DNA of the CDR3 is TGCGCCAGCAGCCAAAGTCTAGCGGGGAGGTACGAGCAGTACTTC. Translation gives CASSQSLAGRYEQYF.